Below, 15 T cell receptor beta chains from the same sample are listed, as sequenced in a study of cytomegalovirus exposure and HLA in healthy donors. Amplification used 60 Vbeta primers and 13 Jbeta primers. The data were produced by immunoSEQ multiplex PCR, yet TCRdb's version contains in-frame clones alone and is incomplete. The sample contains some 120,000 clones, more than 80% of which appear only once. The sample comprised PBMCs. All receptors come from a woman aged 30 to 39 in good health and CMV-seropositive.

This chain links TRBV4-1 with TRBJ2-6, with D maybe TRBD1 (6 bases). Per germline, CDR1 MGHRA and CDR2 YSYEKL. V was shortened by 3 bases and J by 1 base, with 10 bases between the two germline ends. The CDR3 runs 16 residues. The DNA of the CDR3 is TGCGCCAGCAGCCATTTCCAGGGGTCTGGGGCCAACGTCCTGACTTTC. Its protein product is CASSHFQGSGANVLTF.

The chain uses TRBV5-1 and TRBJ2-3; D is unclear. V shed 4 bases and J shed 6 bases, with 6 bases lying between them. Germline CDR1 reads SGHRS; CDR2 reads YFSETQ. The CDR3 totals 11 residues. The CDR3 coding sequence is TGCGCCAGCAGCCAAGCGGATACGCAGTATTTT. Its protein is CASSQADTQYF.

The genes are TRBV5-1 and TRBJ2-1, with 9 bases identical to TRBD2. The CDR3 contains 12 residues. V shed 2 bases and J 10 bases; nucleotides not matched to a gene: 1. Germline CDR1 SGHRS, CDR2 YFSETQ. The CDR3 DNA follows: TGCGCCAGCAGCTTAGGACTAGCGGAGCAGTTCTTC. Protein: CASSLGLAEQFF.

The V gene is TRBV7-3, the J gene TRBJ1-1; D possibly corresponds to TRBD1 (5 bases). The CDR3 runs 13 residues. Per the germline V gene, CDR1 is SGHTA and CDR2 is FQGTGA. V shed 4 bases and J shed 4 bases, with 10 bases lying between them. The CDR3 DNA reads as TGTGCCAGCAGCTCGGGGGGGATCACTGAAGCTTTCTTT. Protein product: CASSSGGITEAFF.

The CDR3 region has the DNA TGTGCCAGCAGCTTAGCCGGGAGCGGAGAAGAGACCCAGTACTTC. Protein: CASSLAGSGEETQYF. The chain is built from TRBV7-2 and TRBJ2-5, with D possibly TRBD2 on 6 matching bases. The V end was cut by 0 bases, the J end by 3 bases, with 11 bases between. CDR1 is SGHTA, CDR2 FQGNSA, per germline. There are 15 residues in the CDR3. Filled out from reference TRBV7-2 and TRBJ2-5, the complete variable domain reads GAGVSQSPSNKVTEKGKDVELRCDPISGHTALYWYRQSLGQGLEFLIYFQGNSAPDKSGLPSDRFSAERTGGSVSTLTIQRTQQEDSAVYLCASSLAGSGEETQYFGPGTRLLVL.

The rearrangement links TRBV5-1 to TRBJ2-7, with D possibly TRBD2 on 7 matching bases. Germline lookup yields CDR1 SGHRS and CDR2 YFSETQ. V lost 4 bases to trimming and J lost 2 bases, with 13 bases between them. This CDR3 region has 14 residues. CDR3 nucleotide sequence: TGCGCCAGCAGCGGGGGGGGCAGGGCCTACGAGCAGTACTTC. This codes for CASSGGGRAYEQYF.

The chain joins TRBV19 to TRBJ1-2; D may be TRBD1 (6 bases). The V gene lost 7 bases and the J gene lost 0 bases, with 12 bases spanning the gap. CDR1 and CDR2 from the germline V gene are LNHDA and SQIVND (reference sequence). This CDR3 contains 14 residues. The chain's CDR3 is CASTPGQTNYGYTF. CDR3 in DNA: TGTGCCAGTACCCCAGGACAGACTAACTATGGCTACACCTTC.

The gene calls are TRBV5-6 and TRBJ1-2; 9 bases are shared with TRBD1. CDR3 size: 14 residues. V dropped 0 bases and J dropped 7; count of bases not matched to a gene: 4. CDR1 SGHDT and CDR2 YYEEEE come from the germline V gene. The DNA for the CDR3 is TGTGCCAGCAGCTTGGGAGGGACAGGGTTTGGCTACACCTTC. It is translated as CASSLGGTGFGYTF.

The rearrangement links TRBV5-4 to TRBJ1-2; D is perhaps TRBD1 (6 bases). Germline CDR1 reads SGHNT; CDR2 reads YYREEE (reference sequence). CDR3 size: 13 residues. V was shortened by 2 bases and J by 7 bases, with 12 bases between the two germline ends. This CDR3 is CASSFGSRGGYTF. The CDR3 DNA is TGTGCCAGCAGCTTCGGAAGCAGGGGTGGCTACACCTTC.

The chain couples TRBV6-6 to TRBJ1-1, with TRBD1 as a possible D gene (5 bases). Trimming stripped 3 bases from V and 6 bases from J, with 11 bases between. This CDR3 is built from 13 residues. Germline loops: CDR1 MNHNY, CDR2 SVGAGI (reference sequence). CDR3 sequence (DNA): TGTGCCAGCAGTTATCGCGGGGCCGCTGAAGCTTTCTTT. This codes for CASSYRGAAEAFF.

The J gene is TRBJ2-7, the V gene TRBV10-2; 10 bases are shared with TRBD2. With V trimmed by 9 bases and J by 4 bases, 6 bases remained unmatched. This CDR3 is 13 amino acids long. Germline V CDR1 and CDR2: WSHSY, SAAADI. Here the CDR3 reads CASLAGVGYEQYF. In nucleotides, the CDR3 is TGCGCCAGTCTAGCGGGAGTGGGGTACGAGCAGTACTTC.

The chain is built from TRBV6-1 and TRBJ1-6; D unclear. This CDR3 is built from 13 residues. Germline V lookup: CDR1 MNHNS, CDR2 SASEGT. V was pared by 11 bases and J by 5 bases, with 13 bases between. The CDR3 protein is CAGRRPDNSPLHF. The CDR3 DNA sequence: TGTGCCGGGCGTAGGCCCGATAATTCACCCCTCCACTTT.

The chain's CDR3 is CASSTGKNQPQHF. The CDR3 DNA is TGCGCCAGCAGTACAGGAAAGAATCAGCCCCAGCATTTT. The chain couples TRBV10-1 to TRBJ1-5, with D maybe TRBD1 (5 bases). Trimming shortened V by 5 bases and J by 4 bases, and 9 bases separated the two germline ends. From germline, CDR1 is WNHNN and CDR2 SYGVQD (reference sequence). This CDR3 spans 13 amino acids.

This clone was counted a few times. The genes are TRBV6-5 and TRBJ2-2, with D maybe TRBD2 (6 bases). Trimming took off 2 bases at V and 4 bases at J, with 8 bases between the two ends. Germline V gene lookup returns CDR1 MNHEY and CDR2 SVGAGI. CDR3 length: 14 amino acids. The CDR3 sequence: CASSYGEATGELFF. DNA for the CDR3: TGTGCCAGCAGTTACGGGGAGGCCACCGGGGAGCTGTTTTTT.

The gene calls are TRBV11-2 and TRBJ1-1, with 7 bases lining up with TRBD1. The trim removed 5 bases at V and 7 bases at J, leaving 4 bases unmatched. Per the germline V gene, CDR1 is SGHAT and CDR2 is FQNNGV. The CDR3 loop spans 12 amino acids. CDR3 coding DNA: TGTGCCAGCAGCGACCCAGGGGGTGAAGCTTTCTTT. Translating gives CASSDPGGEAFF.